A selection of T cell receptor beta chains follows, all from one sample in a study of T cells after yellow fever vaccination. A single record per CDR3 protein comes from TCRdb applying MiXCR to the 5' RACE reads. This table has 350,000 to 450,000 distinct CDR3 sequences, over 5% appearing once. The material sequenced was PBMCs, taken 5 days after the yellow fever booster vaccination. These receptors originate from a man younger than 40 who received the YFV17D yellow fever vaccine. Each CDR3 is given with its conserved first and last residue. The order of the fields is CDR3 DNA, CDR3 protein, J gene, clone size, D gene, V gene. The D gene is left open where the match is weak. Expanded clones get a size class; other rows say once, few or many, or leave the size out.

cdr3_nt: TGCGCCAGCAGCCAAGACGACCGAGTGGATGAGCAGTTCTTC
cdr3_aa: CASSQDDRVDEQFF
j_call: TRBJ2-1
clone_size: few
d_call: -
v_call: TRBV4-3

cdr3_nt: TGTGCCAGCTCCCCAAGGATCGGGGGGGCAGATACGCAGTATTTT
cdr3_aa: CASSPRIGGADTQYF
j_call: TRBJ2-3
clone_size: few
d_call: TRBD2
v_call: TRBV5-6

cdr3_nt: TGCGCCAGCATCAGCGGGAGCAATGAGCAGTTCTTC
cdr3_aa: CASISGSNEQFF
j_call: TRBJ2-1
clone_size: few
d_call: TRBD2
v_call: TRBV5-1

cdr3_nt: TGCAGTGCTAGGACAGATACTAATTCACCCCTCCACTTT
cdr3_aa: CSARTDTNSPLHF
j_call: TRBJ1-6
clone_size: few
d_call: -
v_call: TRBV20-1

cdr3_nt: TGTGCCAGCAGCTCCGGGACAGCTTCCTACGAGCAGTACTTC
cdr3_aa: CASSSGTASYEQYF
j_call: TRBJ2-7
clone_size: many
d_call: TRBD1
v_call: TRBV7-9

cdr3_nt: TGCAGTGCTAGAGCAGTAGCTGGGGCCAACGTCCTGACTTTC
cdr3_aa: CSARAVAGANVLTF
j_call: TRBJ2-6
clone_size: many
d_call: -
v_call: TRBV20-1

cdr3_nt: TGTGCCAGTGGTAGCGGGTTTAACAATGAGCAGTTCTTC
cdr3_aa: CASGSGFNNEQFF
j_call: TRBJ2-1
clone_size: many
d_call: TRBD2
v_call: TRBV19

cdr3_nt: TGCGCCAGCAGCTTACTGGAGCGGGCCATCTACGAGCAGTACTTC
cdr3_aa: CASSLLERAIYEQYF
j_call: TRBJ2-7
clone_size: -
d_call: -
v_call: TRBV5-1

cdr3_nt: TGTGCTAGTGGTTTGGGACAGGGATTTGAGCAGTTCTTC
cdr3_aa: CASGLGQGFEQFF
j_call: TRBJ2-1
clone_size: few
d_call: TRBD1
v_call: TRBV12-5

cdr3_nt: TGCAGCGTTACCCCGTTCAGCTACAATGAGCAGTTCTTC
cdr3_aa: CSVTPFSYNEQFF
j_call: TRBJ2-1
clone_size: -
d_call: -
v_call: TRBV29-1

cdr3_nt: TGCAGCGGGCTAGCGGATTACGAGCAGTACTTC
cdr3_aa: CSGLADYEQYF
j_call: TRBJ2-7
clone_size: -
d_call: TRBD2
v_call: TRBV29-1

cdr3_nt: TGTGCCAGCAGCTTACGTGGCGGTACCACAGATACGCAGTATTTT
cdr3_aa: CASSLRGGTTDTQYF
j_call: TRBJ2-3
clone_size: many
d_call: -
v_call: TRBV7-6

cdr3_nt: TGTGCCAGCAGCGCTCGACCGAACACAGATACGCAGTATTTT
cdr3_aa: CASSARPNTDTQYF
j_call: TRBJ2-3
clone_size: few
d_call: -
v_call: TRBV9

cdr3_nt: TGTGCCAGCAGCTTAGGAGGTTTTTCCGACAACCGGACTAGCGGGAGGGCCACTGAGCAGTTCTTC
cdr3_aa: CASSLGGFSDNRTSGRATEQFF
j_call: TRBJ2-1
clone_size: many
d_call: TRBD2
v_call: TRBV7-9

cdr3_nt: TGTGCCAGCAGGCTCTGGATGGGGGAGCAGTACTTC
cdr3_aa: CASRLWMGEQYF
j_call: TRBJ2-7
clone_size: -
d_call: -
v_call: TRBV12-3/TRBV12-4

cdr3_nt: TGTGCCAGCTCACCATTTCCTTCGACAGGGGGTTATACGCAGTATTTT
cdr3_aa: CASSPFPSTGGYTQYF
j_call: TRBJ2-3
clone_size: few
d_call: TRBD1
v_call: TRBV18

cdr3_nt: TGTGCCAGCAGTTACTCGATCCTCGGCTACACCTTC
cdr3_aa: CASSYSILGYTF
j_call: TRBJ1-2
clone_size: -
d_call: -
v_call: TRBV6-2/TRBV6-3

cdr3_nt: TGTGCCAGCAGGAGAGGACAGGCCACAGATACGCAGTATTTT
cdr3_aa: CASRRGQATDTQYF
j_call: TRBJ2-3
clone_size: few
d_call: TRBD1
v_call: TRBV27

cdr3_nt: TGCGCCAGCAGTGAGTTAAGCGGGAGTGAAGGTGAGCAGTTCTTC
cdr3_aa: CASSELSGSEGEQFF
j_call: TRBJ2-1
clone_size: many
d_call: TRBD2
v_call: TRBV10-2

cdr3_nt: TGCGCCAGCAGCTTGGTCGGGACTAGCGTCCCCTACGAGCAGTACTTC
cdr3_aa: CASSLVGTSVPYEQYF
j_call: TRBJ2-7
clone_size: -
d_call: TRBD2
v_call: TRBV5-1

cdr3_nt: TGCGCCAGCAGCGAGGGGACTAGCGGGAGCGAGCAGTACTTC
cdr3_aa: CASSEGTSGSEQYF
j_call: TRBJ2-7
clone_size: many
d_call: TRBD2
v_call: TRBV5-1

cdr3_nt: TGTGCCAGCAGCTTAGTGGTAGGGGTATCTGAAGCTTTCTTT
cdr3_aa: CASSLVVGVSEAFF
j_call: TRBJ1-1
clone_size: many
d_call: -
v_call: TRBV7-9

cdr3_nt: TGCAGTGCCCCCACGGCGGGACTAGAGCAACACAATGAGCAGTTCTTC
cdr3_aa: CSAPTAGLEQHNEQFF
j_call: TRBJ2-1
clone_size: many
d_call: TRBD2
v_call: TRBV20-1

cdr3_nt: TGTGCCAGCAGTTTCGACACCGGGACTCTTAGTCACAATGAGCAGTTCTTC
cdr3_aa: CASSFDTGTLSHNEQFF
j_call: TRBJ2-1
clone_size: few
d_call: -
v_call: TRBV12-3/TRBV12-4

cdr3_nt: TGCGCCAGCAGCCAAGCTACGACGATCCCCGGAGGTGAAGCTTTCTTT
cdr3_aa: CASSQATTIPGGEAFF
j_call: TRBJ1-1
clone_size: -
d_call: -
v_call: TRBV4-3

cdr3_nt: TGTGCCAGCAGCAGGGCGGCGGGGTATAGGTCCTACGAGCAGTACTTC
cdr3_aa: CASSRAAGYRSYEQYF
j_call: TRBJ2-7
clone_size: many
d_call: -
v_call: TRBV7-2

cdr3_nt: TGTGCCAGTACCAAGGGGGGGTACGTAGAGAACACTGAAGCTTTCTTT
cdr3_aa: CASTKGGYVENTEAFF
j_call: TRBJ1-1
clone_size: few
d_call: -
v_call: TRBV19

cdr3_nt: TGCAGCGGGAGCGTGGCGGGCTCCTACAATGAGCAGTTCTTC
cdr3_aa: CSGSVAGSYNEQFF
j_call: TRBJ2-1
clone_size: few
d_call: -
v_call: TRBV29-1

cdr3_nt: TGTGCCTGCTGTTTTGCGTTCGCCGCCGGGACAGGATCGTACGAGCAGTACTTC
cdr3_aa: CACCFAFAAGTGSYEQYF
j_call: TRBJ2-7
clone_size: -
d_call: TRBD1
v_call: TRBV2

cdr3_nt: TGCAGTGCTAGAGATTTTGCGGGAGGGGCGTTGGGTGAGCAGTTCTTC
cdr3_aa: CSARDFAGGALGEQFF
j_call: TRBJ2-1
clone_size: few
d_call: TRBD2
v_call: TRBV20-1

cdr3_nt: TGTGCCAACAAACCGGGACGCGAGTCCTATGGCTTCACCTTC
cdr3_aa: CANKPGRESYGFTF
j_call: TRBJ1-2
clone_size: -
d_call: -
v_call: TRBV10-3

cdr3_nt: TGCAGTGCTAGGGGACAGGTGGGGGGCACCGGGGAGCTGTTTTTT
cdr3_aa: CSARGQVGGTGELFF
j_call: TRBJ2-2
clone_size: few
d_call: TRBD1
v_call: TRBV20-1

cdr3_nt: TGCAGTGCTAGGACAGCAGCCAAAAACATTCAGTACTTC
cdr3_aa: CSARTAAKNIQYF
j_call: TRBJ2-4
clone_size: many
d_call: -
v_call: TRBV20-1

cdr3_nt: TGTGCCAGCAGCTACGAGTCGCCCCCCTACGAGCAGTACTTC
cdr3_aa: CASSYESPPYEQYF
j_call: TRBJ2-7
clone_size: few
d_call: -
v_call: TRBV28

cdr3_nt: TGCGCCAGCAGTCCATTTAAGGGCTCCTACGAGCAGTACTTC
cdr3_aa: CASSPFKGSYEQYF
j_call: TRBJ2-7
clone_size: many
d_call: -
v_call: TRBV4-3

cdr3_nt: TGTGCCAGCAGCGTCGCCAGGAGCTACGAGCAGTACTTC
cdr3_aa: CASSVARSYEQYF
j_call: TRBJ2-7
clone_size: -
d_call: -
v_call: TRBV7-2

cdr3_nt: TGTGCCAGCAGCTTAATGACAAACCGGGACGCGCAGTACTTC
cdr3_aa: CASSLMTNRDAQYF
j_call: TRBJ2-7
clone_size: many
d_call: -
v_call: TRBV7-2

cdr3_nt: TGTGCCAGCAGCGGCCGCCGTGGCAATGAGCAGTTCTTC
cdr3_aa: CASSGRRGNEQFF
j_call: TRBJ2-1
clone_size: few
d_call: -
v_call: TRBV9

cdr3_nt: TGTGCCAGCAGTTACCGCGGTAGTGTGGAGACCCAGTACTTC
cdr3_aa: CASSYRGSVETQYF
j_call: TRBJ2-5
clone_size: -
d_call: -
v_call: TRBV6-5

cdr3_nt: TGTGCCAGCAGGAAAAGCCGGGACAGGGGCTTTGGCTACACCTTC
cdr3_aa: CASRKSRDRGFGYTF
j_call: TRBJ1-2
clone_size: many
d_call: TRBD1
v_call: TRBV6-1

cdr3_nt: TGTGCCAGCAGTTACGGTTCCGGGGAGCTGTTTTTT
cdr3_aa: CASSYGSGELFF
j_call: TRBJ2-2
clone_size: many
d_call: -
v_call: TRBV6-5

cdr3_nt: TGTGCCATCAGTGACGGGACAGGGGCCACAGATACGCAGTATTTT
cdr3_aa: CAISDGTGATDTQYF
j_call: TRBJ2-3
clone_size: many
d_call: TRBD1
v_call: TRBV10-3

cdr3_nt: TGTGCCATCAGTGAGTCAGGAGGATTGGAGACCCAGTACTTC
cdr3_aa: CAISESGGLETQYF
j_call: TRBJ2-5
clone_size: few
d_call: -
v_call: TRBV10-3

cdr3_nt: TGCAGTGCCCTAGAGGTTTCTAGCGGGAGCTACAATGAGCAGTTCTTC
cdr3_aa: CSALEVSSGSYNEQFF
j_call: TRBJ2-1
clone_size: -
d_call: TRBD2
v_call: TRBV20-1

cdr3_nt: TGTGCCAGCAGTGCTCAGCTAGCGGGAGGCGGAAATACGCAGTATTTT
cdr3_aa: CASSAQLAGGGNTQYF
j_call: TRBJ2-3
clone_size: few
d_call: TRBD2
v_call: TRBV6-4

cdr3_nt: TGCAGCGCCCTGGCCCCTGGACAGCACACAGATACGCAGTATTTT
cdr3_aa: CSALAPGQHTDTQYF
j_call: TRBJ2-3
clone_size: many
d_call: -
v_call: TRBV29-1

cdr3_nt: TGTGCCAGCAGCCCGACTAGCCGGGAGACCCAGTACTTC
cdr3_aa: CASSPTSRETQYF
j_call: TRBJ2-5
clone_size: -
d_call: TRBD2
v_call: TRBV3-1

cdr3_nt: TGTGCCAGTAAGATGGGAACGAACACCGGGGAGCTGTTTTTT
cdr3_aa: CASKMGTNTGELFF
j_call: TRBJ2-2
clone_size: -
d_call: -
v_call: TRBV19

cdr3_nt: TGTGCCAGTAGTATAGGCTCCCGGCCCCCCGCAGTCTTC
cdr3_aa: CASSIGSRPPAVF
j_call: TRBJ2-1
clone_size: many
d_call: -
v_call: TRBV19